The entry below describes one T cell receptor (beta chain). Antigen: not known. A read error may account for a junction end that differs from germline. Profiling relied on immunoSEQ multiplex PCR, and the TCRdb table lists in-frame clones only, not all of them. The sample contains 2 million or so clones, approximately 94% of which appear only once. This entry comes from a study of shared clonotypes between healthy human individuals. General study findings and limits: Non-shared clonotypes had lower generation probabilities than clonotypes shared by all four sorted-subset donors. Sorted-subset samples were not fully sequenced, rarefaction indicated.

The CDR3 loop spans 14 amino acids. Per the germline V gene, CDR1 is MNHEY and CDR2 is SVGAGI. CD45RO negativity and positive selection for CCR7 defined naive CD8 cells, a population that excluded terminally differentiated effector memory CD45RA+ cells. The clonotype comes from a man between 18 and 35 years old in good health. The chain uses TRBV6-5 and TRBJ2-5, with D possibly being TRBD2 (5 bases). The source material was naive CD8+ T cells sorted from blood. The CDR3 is CASSNSGGPETQYF. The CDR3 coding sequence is TGTGCCAGCAGTAACTCGGGCGGGCCAGAGACCCAGTACTTC.